Presented here are 23 T cell receptor beta chains from one specimen sequenced in a study of post-analysis software for immune sequencing data. Study-level results: TRBV segments more frequent in patients than in controls numbered roughly 5 and included TRBV5-6, TRBV5-1 and TRBV20-1.

Presence of unique molecular identifiers characterized the TCR beta cDNA libraries. TCRdb analysed the PCR reads with MiXCR anew, one entry per CDR3 protein. This table has hundreds of thousands of distinct CDR3 sequences, around 27% appearing once. These receptors have no identified antigens. Sequencing was performed on blood. The receptors stem from a girl aged 5-17 years with multiple sclerosis.

This clonotype has a handful of counts. J is TRBJ1-2 and V is TRBV20-1, with 9 bases fitting TRBD1. The germline gives CDR1 DFQATT, CDR2 SNEGSKA (reference sequence). There are 15 residues in the CDR3. Trimming cost V 6 bases and J 5 bases; bases outside gene matches: 13. CDR3 DNA sequence: TGCAGTGCCGGAACAGGGGGCGCAAAGCTTTATGGCTACACCTTC. Translating it yields CSAGTGGAKLYGYTF.

This clonotype was detected a few times. V is TRBV5-1 and J is TRBJ2-5; D may be TRBD2 (7 bases). Trimming took off 7 bases at V and 1 base at J, with 17 bases between the two ends. The CDR3 is made up of 15 amino acids. Germline V gives CDR1 SGHRS, CDR2 YFSETQ. DNA for the CDR3: TGCGCCAGCGACTCCACGGGGGGCGGCCAAGAGACCCAGTACTTC. Translation gives CASDSTGGGQETQYF.

V is TRBV19 and J is TRBJ1-5; TRBD1 is a possible D gene (6 bases). Germline CDR1 LNHDA, CDR2 SQIVND (reference sequence). Trimming pared 5 bases from V and 2 bases from J, leaving 13 bases between. The CDR3 is 15 amino acids. This CDR3 is CASSLLTGRNQPQHF. CDR3 DNA: TGTGCCAGTAGTCTTCTGACAGGTCGCAATCAGCCCCAGCATTTT.

V gene TRBV2 combines with J gene TRBJ1-1; D is possibly TRBD1 (6 bases). CDR3 length: 16 residues. The V gene lost 2 bases and the J gene lost 0 bases, with 13 bases spanning the gap. The germline CDR1 and CDR2 sequences are SNHLY and FYNNEI. The CDR3 DNA follows: TGTGCCAGCAGTGAATACTCAGGGACATTGAACACTGAAGCTTTCTTT. This sequence encodes CASSEYSGTLNTEAFF.

The chain links TRBV29-1 to TRBJ2-1; no reliable D call. Germline CDR1 is SQVTM and CDR2 is ANQGSEA. V lost 3 bases and J lost 7, with 13 bases in between. This CDR3 region has 13 residues. The DNA for the CDR3 is TGCAGCGTTGACTCTATGTCACGAAATGAGCAGTTCTTC. This encodes CSVDSMSRNEQFF.

V gene TRBV29-1 combines with J gene TRBJ2-3; 8 bases align to TRBD2. CDR3 length: 15 amino acids. The J segment lost 6 bases and the V segment lost 6 bases, leaving 14 bases of the junction unmatched. Germline V lookup: CDR1 SQVTM, CDR2 ANQGSEA. The CDR3 sequence: CSVSKGGGGWDTQYF. The CDR3 nucleotides read TGCAGCGTCAGCAAGGGTGGCGGGGGGTGGGATACGCAGTATTTT.

The rearrangement uses TRBV3-1 and TRBJ2-7, with a possible D match to TRBD1 (6 bases). Germline V lookup: CDR1 LGHDT, CDR2 YNNKEL (reference sequence). The CDR3 has 14 amino acids. Trimming cost V 4 bases and J 0 bases, with 10 bases left between them. CDR3 DNA sequence: TGTGCCAGCAGCCTAGGACAGACCTCCTACGAGCAGTACTTC. As protein: CASSLGQTSYEQYF.

This chain connects TRBV27 to TRBJ2-6; TRBD2 matches 11 bases. J gave up 4 bases and V 4 bases, and 6 bases lay outside the gene matches. Germline V CDR1 and CDR2: MNHEY, SMNVEV (reference sequence). This CDR3 has 17 residues. The CDR3 DNA follows: TGTGCCAGCAGTTCACCGGGACTAGCGGCCGGGGCCAACGTCCTGACTTTC. The encoded protein is CASSSPGLAAGANVLTF.

The CDR3 sequence: CASSWRGQGLDEQYF. The CDR3 coding sequence is TGCGCCAGCAGCTGGAGGGGACAGGGTTTGGACGAGCAGTACTTC. This chain joins TRBV5-1 and TRBJ2-5; 9 positions match TRBD1. The end of the DNA is better explained by TRBJ2-7, so the J call may be wrong. CDR3 length: 15 residues. Looked up from germline, CDR1 is SGHRS and CDR2 is YFSETQ.

The chain employs TRBV12-3 or TRBV12-4 and TRBJ1-2, with 7 bases aligning to TRBD1. Trimming removed 4 bases from V and 1 base from J; junction bases left unmatched: 6. CDR3 length: 15 residues. CDR3 sequence (DNA): TGTGCCAGCAGTTGGGGGACAGTTTTTAACTATGGCTACACCTTC. This codes for CASSWGTVFNYGYTF.

A few counts support this clonotype. V gene TRBV5-1 combines with J gene TRBJ2-5, with a possible D match to TRBD2 (6 bases). Deletions cut 0 bases from V and 2 bases from J, with 14 bases between. Germline V gene sequence: CDR1 SGHRS, CDR2 YFSETQ. The CDR3 runs to 16 residues. CDR3 DNA: TGCGCCAGCAGCTTGGCCGTCGGTAGCGGTCAAGAGACCCAGTACTTC. Translated: CASSLAVGSGQETQYF.

This chain links TRBV7-2 with TRBJ1-5; 7 bases are shared with TRBD1. The CDR3 has 13 amino acids. Germline CDR1 reads SGHTA; CDR2 reads FQGNSA. The trim removed 5 bases at V and 8 bases at J, leaving 6 bases unmatched. CDR3 residues: CASSPTGREPQHF. The CDR3 nucleotides read TGTGCCAGCAGCCCGACAGGGAGGGAGCCCCAGCATTTT.

The chain joins TRBV29-1 to TRBJ2-1, with 8 nucleotides matching TRBD2. The ends lost 1 base at V and 8 bases at J; junction bases unmatched: 10. The germline gives CDR1 SQVTM, CDR2 ANQGSEA. This CDR3 spans 15 amino acids. The CDR3 sequence: CSVEGAGLGLYEQFF. The CDR3 bases are TGCAGCGTTGAAGGCGCGGGACTAGGGCTCTATGAGCAGTTCTTC.

This clonotype has only a few counts. The rearrangement joins TRBV6-6 to TRBJ1-1; D may be TRBD1 (5 bases). This CDR3 is built from 17 residues. Germline CDR1 is MNHNY and CDR2 is SVGAGI (reference sequence). Trimming left V 0 bases short and J 4 bases short, with 18 bases between. This CDR3 reads CASSYSAPAAGGTEAFF. The DNA of the CDR3 is TGTGCCAGCAGTTACTCCGCCCCAGCAGCCGGGGGCACTGAAGCTTTCTTT.

The chain joins TRBV5-1 to TRBJ2-7, with D unresolved. CDR1 SGHRS and CDR2 YFSETQ come from the germline V gene. Trimming removed 4 bases at V and 7 bases at J, with 6 bases between. This CDR3 has 10 residues. CDR3 amino acids: CASSPEEQYF. The DNA of the CDR3 is TGCGCCAGCAGCCCAGAAGAGCAGTACTTC. The full variable domain, completed using reference TRBV5-1 and TRBJ2-7, is KAGVTQTPRYLIKTRGQQVTLSCSPISGHRSVSWYQQTPGQGLQFLFEYFSETQRNKGNFPGRFSGRQFSNSRSEMNVSTLELGDSALYLCASSPEEQYFGPGTRLTVT.

This clonotype was seen more than once but under ten times. The gene calls are TRBV20-1 and TRBJ1-1; a possible D gene is TRBD1 (5 bases). The V end was cut by 5 bases, the J end by 0 bases, with 22 bases between. The CDR3 spans 17 residues. Germline assignment: CDR1 DFQATT and CDR2 SNEGSKA (reference sequence). The CDR3 region has the DNA TGCAGTGCTGGGTTTATGGTCAGCAGGGATATGAACACTGAAGCTTTCTTT. Translation: CSAGFMVSRDMNTEAFF.

V usage is TRBV6-5 and J usage is TRBJ1-5; 8 bases fit TRBD1. V shed 6 bases and J 2 bases; nucleotides not matched to a gene: 6. The CDR3 sequence is 15 residues long. Germline CDR1 is MNHEY and CDR2 is SVGAGI. For the CDR3, the DNA is TGTGCCAGCAGCAGGACAGGGATCGGCAATCAGCCCCAGCATTTT. It specifies CASSRTGIGNQPQHF.

This clonotype showed up just a few times. In nucleotides, the CDR3 is TGCGCCAGCAGCCGGACGGGAGCATGGCTCGAGCAGTACTTC. Translated: CASSRTGAWLEQYF. This chain joins TRBV5-1 and TRBJ2-7; tentative D call: TRBD2 (6 bases). Trimming shortened V by 4 bases and J by 6 bases, and 17 bases separated the two germline ends. Germline V lookup: CDR1 SGHRS, CDR2 YFSETQ. This CDR3 contains 14 residues.

The chain recombines TRBV3-1 with TRBJ2-1; D may correspond to TRBD1 or TRBD2 (6 bases each). Germline lookup yields CDR1 LGHDT and CDR2 YNNKEL (reference sequence). The CDR3 contains 17 residues. The V gene lost 2 bases and the J gene lost 8 bases, with 22 bases spanning the gap. The CDR3 spells CASSQPRPGATGYEQFF. The CDR3 coding sequence is TGTGCCAGCAGCCAACCTCGCCCGGGGGCCACAGGGTATGAGCAGTTCTTC.

This clonotype was observed a few times. The chain couples TRBV4-1 to TRBJ2-3, with a weak D call TRBD1 (5 bases). The germline CDR1 and CDR2 sequences are MGHRA and YSYEKL. V was trimmed by 0 bases and J by 6 bases, leaving 22 bases between them. The CDR3 sequence is 18 residues long. The CDR3 coding sequence is TGCGCCAGCAGCCAAGATGGTGGGGCCCACGCACATTTGGATACGCAGTATTTT. Residues: CASSQDGGAHAHLDTQYF.

This clonotype has more than one count but fewer than ten. Here the CDR3 reads CASSVGGADGYTF. Written as DNA, the CDR3 is TGTGCCAGCAGCGTAGGGGGGGCAGATGGCTACACCTTC. The genes are TRBV9 and TRBJ1-2, with D tentatively TRBD1 (6 bases). Germline CDR1 SGDLS, CDR2 YYNGEE. V lost 0 bases and J lost 6, with 9 bases in between. The CDR3 length is 13 residues. The whole variable domain, filled in from reference TRBV9 and TRBJ1-2, reads DSGVTQTPKHLITATGQRVTLRCSPRSGDLSVYWYQQSLDQGLQFLIQYYNGEERAKGNILERFSAQQFPDLHSELNLSSLELGDSALYFCASSVGGADGYTFGSGTRLTVV.

This chain uses TRBV10-3 with TRBJ2-3, with TRBD2 matching 8 bases. V was clipped by 6 bases and J by 4 bases; unmatched bases: 6. Germline CDR1 ENHRY, CDR2 SYGVKD. The CDR3 sequence is 14 residues long. CDR3 sequence: CAISPAGVADTQYF. CDR3 nucleotide sequence: TGTGCCATCAGCCCAGCGGGAGTGGCAGATACGCAGTATTTT.

The chain uses TRBV10-3 and TRBJ1-1, with 9 bases that match TRBD1. Germline V gene lookup returns CDR1 ENHRY and CDR2 SYGVKD. The CDR3 totals 15 residues. V dropped 0 bases and J dropped 6; count of bases not matched to a gene: 5. CDR3 amino acids: CAISESGTGNAEAFF. The CDR3 coding sequence is TGTGCCATCAGTGAGTCAGGGACAGGGAATGCTGAAGCTTTCTTT.